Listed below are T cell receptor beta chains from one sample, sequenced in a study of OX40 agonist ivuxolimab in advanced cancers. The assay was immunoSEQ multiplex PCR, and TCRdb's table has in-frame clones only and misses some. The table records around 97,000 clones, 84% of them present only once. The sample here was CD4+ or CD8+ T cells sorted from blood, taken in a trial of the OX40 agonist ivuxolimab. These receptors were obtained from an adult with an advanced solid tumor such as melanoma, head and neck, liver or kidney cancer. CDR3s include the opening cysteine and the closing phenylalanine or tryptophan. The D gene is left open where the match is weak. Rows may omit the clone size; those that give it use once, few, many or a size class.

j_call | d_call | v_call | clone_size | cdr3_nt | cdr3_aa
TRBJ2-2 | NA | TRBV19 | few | TGTGCCAGTAGTAGCCCCCGGGGCTCCGGGGAGCTGTTTTTT | CASSSPRGSGELFF
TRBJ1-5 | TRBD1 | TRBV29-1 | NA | TGCAGCGTTGCTCTCGGGACAGGGGAACAGCCCCAGCATTTT | CSVALGTGEQPQHF
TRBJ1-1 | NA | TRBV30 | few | TGTGCCGAAACAGTGAACACTGAAGCTTTCTTT | CAETVNTEAFF
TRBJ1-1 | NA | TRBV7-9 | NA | TGTGCCAGCAGCTCAGGACGGCTGAACACTGAAGCTTTCTTT | CASSSGRLNTEAFF
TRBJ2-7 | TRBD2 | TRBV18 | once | TGTGCCAGCTCACCAGACGGGAGGTCCTCCTACGAGCAGTACTTC | CASSPDGRSSYEQYF
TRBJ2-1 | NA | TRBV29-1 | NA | TGCAGCGTTGGGGGCCCTGGGGGGAGAAGGAATGAGCAGTTCTTC | CSVGGPGGRRNEQFF
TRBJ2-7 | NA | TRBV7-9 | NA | TGTGCCAGCAGCCCGACAGGTACCCACTACGAGCAGTACTTC | CASSPTGTHYEQYF
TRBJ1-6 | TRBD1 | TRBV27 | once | TGTGCCAGCAGTTCATTCGGGACAGGGACCTCACCCCTCCACTTT | CASSSFGTGTSPLHF
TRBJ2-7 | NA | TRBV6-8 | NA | TGTGCCAGCATGATGGGAGGAAACGGTTACGAGCAGTACTTC | CASMMGGNGYEQYF
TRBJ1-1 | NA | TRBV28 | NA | TGTGCCAGCAGTTTACTCCGGGAAGCTTTCTTT | CASSLLREAFF
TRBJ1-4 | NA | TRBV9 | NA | TGTGCCAGCAGCGTAGGAAGGGCTACCGGAGCAACTAATGAAAAACTGTTTTTT | CASSVGRATGATNEKLFF
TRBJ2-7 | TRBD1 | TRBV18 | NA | TGTGCCAGCTCAACGGACAGGGGGGGTTCCTACGAGCAGTACTTC | CASSTDRGGSYEQYF
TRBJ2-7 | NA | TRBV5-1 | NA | TGCGCCAGCAGCCTCTGGGGACGGCCGAGCTCCTACGAGCAGTACTTC | CASSLWGRPSSYEQYF
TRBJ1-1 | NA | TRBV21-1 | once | TGTGCCAGCGCCCTTTCCGGGGAAGCGGACACTGAAGCTTTCTTT | CASALSGEADTEAFF
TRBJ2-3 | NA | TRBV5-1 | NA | TGCGCCAGCAGCTTGAAAGCGGGTTGGGGCACAGATACGCAGTATTTT | CASSLKAGWGTDTQYF
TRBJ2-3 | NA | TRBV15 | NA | TGTGCCACCAGCAGAGATCCACAAGATACGCAGTATTTT | CATSRDPQDTQYF
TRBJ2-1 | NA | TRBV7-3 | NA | TGTGCCAGCAGGTTAGAATCCAATGAGCAGTTCTTC | CASRLESNEQFF
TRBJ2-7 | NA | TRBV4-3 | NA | TGCGCCAGCAGCCATGGCGAGGGGTACGAGCAGTACTTC | CASSHGEGYEQYF
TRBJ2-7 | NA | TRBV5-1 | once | TGCGCCAGCAGCCCCTACCCCAGCTCCTACGAGCAGTACTTC | CASSPYPSSYEQYF
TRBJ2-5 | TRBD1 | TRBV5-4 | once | TGTGCCAGCAGCCTCCGGGACAGCGAAAAGACCCAGTACTTC | CASSLRDSEKTQYF
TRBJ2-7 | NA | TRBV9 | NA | TGTGCCAGCAGCGTAACTCCGGGAAGCCACGAGCAGTACTTC | CASSVTPGSHEQYF
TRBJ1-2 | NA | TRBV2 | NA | TGTGCCAGCAGTGACAGCCCTAACTATGGCTACACCTTC | CASSDSPNYGYTF
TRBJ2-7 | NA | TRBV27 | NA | TGTGCCAGCAGTTTATTACGTCAGGGGGGGGAGTCCTACGAGCAGTACTTC | CASSLLRQGGESYEQYF
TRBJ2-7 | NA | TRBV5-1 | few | TGCGCCAGCAGCTTGCCGGACTCCTACGAGCAGTACTTC | CASSLPDSYEQYF
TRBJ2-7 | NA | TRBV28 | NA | TGTGCCAGCAGTGCATCCATGGCGGGTTACGAGCAGTACTTC | CASSASMAGYEQYF
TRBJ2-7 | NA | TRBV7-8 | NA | TGTGCCAGCAGCCCCCAGTGGTGGAGATCCTTCTACGAGCAGTACTTC | CASSPQWWRSFYEQYF
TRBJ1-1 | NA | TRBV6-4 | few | TGTGCCAGCAGGAGCCCTGCTGAAGCTTTCTTT | CASRSPAEAFF
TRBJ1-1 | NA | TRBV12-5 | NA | TGTGCTAGTGGTCTCGGGACCGTTGAAGCTTTCTTT | CASGLGTVEAFF
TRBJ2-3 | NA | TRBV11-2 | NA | TGTGCCAGCAGCTTAGATGGCAGGGAAACAGATACGCAGTATTTT | CASSLDGRETDTQYF
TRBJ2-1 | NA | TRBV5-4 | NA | TGTGCCAGCAGACCTTCTCAAGCCCTGGGCAATGAGCAGTTCTTC | CASRPSQALGNEQFF
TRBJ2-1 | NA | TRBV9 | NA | TGTGCCAGCAGCGTAGAGCATGAGTGGCCCAGCTCCTACAATGAGCAGTTCTTC | CASSVEHEWPSSYNEQFF
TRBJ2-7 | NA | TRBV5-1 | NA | TGCGCCAGCAGCTCCGGGGCAGGTCTTTACGAGCAGTACTTC | CASSSGAGLYEQYF
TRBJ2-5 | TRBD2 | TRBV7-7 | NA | TGTGCCAGCAGCTTAGTCGGGAGGGCAGGGGAGACCCAGTACTTC | CASSLVGRAGETQYF
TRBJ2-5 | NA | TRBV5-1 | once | TGCGCCAGCAGCGGAGGGGGCGGCCGGGAGACCCAGTACTTC | CASSGGGGRETQYF
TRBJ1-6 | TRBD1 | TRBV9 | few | TGTGCCAGCAGCGTAGATTACAGGGGCTCTTCACCCCTCCACTTT | CASSVDYRGSSPLHF
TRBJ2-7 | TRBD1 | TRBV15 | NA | TGTGCCACCGGGGACAGCTCCTACGAGCAGTACTTC | CATGDSSYEQYF
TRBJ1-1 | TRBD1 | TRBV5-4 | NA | TGTGCCAGCAGCTTGGCCGGGACAGGGGCTGAAGCTTTCTTT | CASSLAGTGAEAFF
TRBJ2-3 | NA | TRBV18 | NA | TGTGCCAGCTCACCAGAGCTTCTAGCGGACAGGGTTGCAGATACGCAGTATTTT | CASSPELLADRVADTQYF
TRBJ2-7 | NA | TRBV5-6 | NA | TGTGCCAGCAGCTTAGCGGGCTCCTACGAGCAGTACTTC | CASSLAGSYEQYF
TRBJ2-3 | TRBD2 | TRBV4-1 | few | TGCGCCAGCAGCCAAGACGGAAGCGGGGGGGCAGATACGCAGTATTTT | CASSQDGSGGADTQYF
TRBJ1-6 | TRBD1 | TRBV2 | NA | TGTGCCAGCTCGAAGACAGGGCCCAATTCACCCCTCCACTTT | CASSKTGPNSPLHF
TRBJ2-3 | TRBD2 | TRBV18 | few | TGTGCCAGCTCACCAAGCGGGACTAGCGGGGATCGGCAGTATTTT | CASSPSGTSGDRQYF
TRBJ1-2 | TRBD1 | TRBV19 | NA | TGTGCCAGTAATAGACAGGGGCCTGATGGCTACACCTTC | CASNRQGPDGYTF
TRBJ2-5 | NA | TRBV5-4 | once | TGTGCCAGCAGCTTCTACGGGGGCAGACGGGAGACCCAGTACTTC | CASSFYGGRRETQYF
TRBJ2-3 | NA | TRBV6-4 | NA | TGTGCCAGCAGTGACTTGGCACTTAGCACAGATACGCAGTATTTT | CASSDLALSTDTQYF
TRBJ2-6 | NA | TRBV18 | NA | TGTGCCAGCTCGCTAACCGAGACAGGGGCCAACGTCCTGACTTTC | CASSLTETGANVLTF
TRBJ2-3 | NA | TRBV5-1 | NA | TGCGCCAGCAGCTCTCCCCCCATTTTGCTTGGGACAGATACGCAGTATTTT | CASSSPPILLGTDTQYF
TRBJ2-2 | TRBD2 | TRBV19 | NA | TGTGCCAGTAGTCCCCGGGGCGGGAGGGTTAGCACCGGGGAGCTGTTTTTT | CASSPRGGRVSTGELFF
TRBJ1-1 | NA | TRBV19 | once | TGTGCCAGTAGTTCCGGCTGGACTGAAGCTTTCTTT | CASSSGWTEAFF
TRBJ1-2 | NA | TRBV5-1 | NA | TGCGCCAGCAGCTCGACGGACTATGGCTACACCTTC | CASSSTDYGYTF
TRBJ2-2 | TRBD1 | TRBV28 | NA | TGTGCCAGCAGGGCCGGGACAGGGGATGACACCGGGGAGCTGTTTTTT | CASRAGTGDDTGELFF
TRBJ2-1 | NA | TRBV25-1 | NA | TGTGCCAGCAGAGAGGCAGGGGGGGACAATGAGCAGTTCTTC | CASREAGGDNEQFF
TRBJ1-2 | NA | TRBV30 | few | TGTGCCTGGAGCGGGGCTGGCTACACCTTC | CAWSGAGYTF
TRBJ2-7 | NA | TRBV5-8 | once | TGTGCCAGCAGCCGGATCCCCTACGAGCAGTACTTC | CASSRIPYEQYF
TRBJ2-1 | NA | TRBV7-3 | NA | TGTGCCAGCAGCTCACCCGCGAGGGGAGCCCACAATGAGCAGTTCTTC | CASSSPARGAHNEQFF
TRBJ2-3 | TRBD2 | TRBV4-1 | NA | TGCGCCAGCAGCCAACCCGGACTAGCGGGAGAGGATACGCAGTATTTT | CASSQPGLAGEDTQYF
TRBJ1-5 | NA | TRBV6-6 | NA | TGTGCCAGCAGCCTACGGGGGCGCAGTCAGCCCCAGCATTTT | CASSLRGRSQPQHF
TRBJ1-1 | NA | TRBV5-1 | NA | TGCGCCAGCAGCTTGGGGGAGGGAGGGGTAGCTGAAGCTTTCTTT | CASSLGEGGVAEAFF
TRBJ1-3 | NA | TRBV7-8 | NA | TGTGCCAGCAGCTTAAGCGGGTACGGAAACACCATATATTTT | CASSLSGYGNTIYF
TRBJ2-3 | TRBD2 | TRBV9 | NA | TGTGCCAGCAGCCCGGGACTAGTCTCTTCTCCAGATACGCAGTATTTT | CASSPGLVSSPDTQYF